One T cell receptor (beta chain) is described in this entry. This clonotype was counted ten times or more. The specificity of this receptor is unknown. No much larger clonotype is one base removed from it; base qualities were not supplied. This sample is drawn from a study of early T cells in non-severe SARS-CoV-2 infection (dated by TCRdb to about 2021). Regarding the study in general: Because TCR sequencing was done on bulk RNA from unsorted whole blood, the alpha and beta chains could not be paired.

What the research found in general, with its limitations: VDJdb matching was skewed toward anti-spike CD8 responses and likely underestimated virus-specific expansions, missing private and CD4 specificities.

Libraries came from 5' RACE. Reads for this sample came from a NextSeq 500. To correct for sequencing error and PCR bias, the TCR library protocol tagged individual cDNA molecules with unique molecular identifiers. Sequencing covered both TCR alpha and beta chains, and within each sample the abundances of alpha and beta sequences were tightly co-correlated. The paper's data handling went like this. Decombinator V4 was used to perform V gene, J gene and CDR3 annotation of TCR sequences. TCRs were defined as expanded if a significant change between any two time points was detected under a Poisson model with p below 0.0001. Abundances of TCRs were expressed as counts per million after normalisation to the total number of TCRs sequenced in each sample. TRAV1-2 paired with TRAJ12, TRAJ20 or TRAJ33 defined MAIT TCRs, while TRAV10 paired with TRAJ18 defined iNKT TCRs. VDJdb, accessed 1 November 2021, was searched for CMV, EBV and SARS-CoV-2 annotated TCRs, excluding TCRs annotated for multiple antigens. TCRdb trimmed public reads at Q25 via fastp, called clones via MiXCR and kept in-frame beta chains. Entries that share a CDR3 protein sequence are merged under the most common genes and DNA. The V and J calls and clone size come from TCRdb's table, not from the authors' own analysis. The sample yields approximately 31,000 distinct CDR3 sequences; roughly 5.7% were counted once. 5% to 6% of the sample is in the top ten clones.

Set within a cohort of healthcare workers in London, UK, this nested case-control study involved weekly PCR testing of nasopharyngeal swabs along with blood sampling. Healthcare workers were recruited between 23 and 31 March 2020, during the week of the UK lockdown, and were followed weekly for up to about 15 weeks. V is trimmed back by 7 bases and J by 2 bases, and the junction contains 13 bases that no gene match accounts for. Measured from the cysteine to the phenylalanine, the CDR3 is 16 residues long. The sequence is cut down to CDR3 DNA, 48 bases in frame from base 1. Reading the germline V gene gives CDR1 MDHEN and CDR2 SYDVKM.

Rearrangement joined TRBV28 to TRBJ2-7, with 8 central nucleotides matching TRBD2. Sequencing used whole blood. This receptor was obtained from an adult who was a healthcare worker with PCR-confirmed SARS-CoV-2 infection or an uninfected control (not recorded which). At the DNA level, the sequence is TGTGCCAGCACCCCGGGAGGGGGTAGGGCGACCTACGAGCAGTACTTC. It translates to CASTPGGGRATYEQYF.